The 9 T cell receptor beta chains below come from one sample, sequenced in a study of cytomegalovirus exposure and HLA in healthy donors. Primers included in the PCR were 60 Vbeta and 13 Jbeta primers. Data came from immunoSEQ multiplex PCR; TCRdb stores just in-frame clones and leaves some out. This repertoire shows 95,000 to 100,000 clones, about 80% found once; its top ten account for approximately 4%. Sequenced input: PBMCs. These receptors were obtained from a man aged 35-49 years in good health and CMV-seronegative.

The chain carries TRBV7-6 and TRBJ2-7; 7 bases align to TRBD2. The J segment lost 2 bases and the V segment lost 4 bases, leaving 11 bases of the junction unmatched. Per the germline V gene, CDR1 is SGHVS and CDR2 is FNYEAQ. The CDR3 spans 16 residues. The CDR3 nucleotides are TGTGCCAGCAGCTCCAAGGAGGGCGGGGGTGCCTACGAGCAGTACTTC. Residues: CASSSKEGGGAYEQYF.

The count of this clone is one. This CDR3 is CSPQDIGTDTQYF. The CDR3 DNA reads TGCAGCCCACAGGACATTGGGACAGATACGCAGTATTTT. The chain has TRBV29-1 and TRBJ2-3; TRBD1 might be the D (5 bases). The ends were cut back, 8 bases at V and 3 bases at J, with 15 bases in the middle. The CDR3 has 13 amino acids. The germline V gene encodes CDR1 SQVTM and CDR2 ANQGSEA.

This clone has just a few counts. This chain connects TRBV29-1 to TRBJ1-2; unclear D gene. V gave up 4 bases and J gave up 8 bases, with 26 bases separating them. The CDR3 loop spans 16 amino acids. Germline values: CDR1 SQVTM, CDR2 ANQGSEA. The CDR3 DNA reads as TGCAGCGTTGCGGATGCGGGCAGGACTACGTCAAGAGGCTACACCTTC. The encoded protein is CSVADAGRTTSRGYTF.

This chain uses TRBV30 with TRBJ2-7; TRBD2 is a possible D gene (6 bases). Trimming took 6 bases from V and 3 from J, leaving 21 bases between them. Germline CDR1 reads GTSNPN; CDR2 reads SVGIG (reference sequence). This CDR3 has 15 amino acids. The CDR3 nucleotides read TGTGCCTGCCCAGTCCGGGGGTCGGGCAGCTACGAGCAGTACTTC. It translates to CACPVRGSGSYEQYF.

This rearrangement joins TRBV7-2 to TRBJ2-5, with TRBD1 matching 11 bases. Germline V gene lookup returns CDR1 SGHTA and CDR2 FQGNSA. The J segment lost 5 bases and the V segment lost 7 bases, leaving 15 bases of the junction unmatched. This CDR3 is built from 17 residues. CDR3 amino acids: CASTKGAGQGAGETQYF. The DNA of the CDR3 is TGTGCCAGCACCAAAGGAGCTGGACAGGGGGCGGGGGAGACCCAGTACTTC.

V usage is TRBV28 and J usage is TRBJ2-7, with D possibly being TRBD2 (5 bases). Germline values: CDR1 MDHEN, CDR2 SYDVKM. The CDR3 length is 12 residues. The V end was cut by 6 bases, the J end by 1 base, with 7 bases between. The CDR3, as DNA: TGTGCCAGCAGCGGGGAGTCCTACGAGCAGTACGTC. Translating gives CASSGESYEQYV.

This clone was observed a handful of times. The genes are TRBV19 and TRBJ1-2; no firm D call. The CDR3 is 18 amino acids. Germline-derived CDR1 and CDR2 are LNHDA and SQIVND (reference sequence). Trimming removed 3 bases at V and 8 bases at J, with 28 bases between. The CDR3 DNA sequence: TGTGCCAGTAGTATCGCGGGTGGCAGCCGCGACTACACAAGGGGCTACACCTTC. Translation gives CASSIAGGSRDYTRGYTF.

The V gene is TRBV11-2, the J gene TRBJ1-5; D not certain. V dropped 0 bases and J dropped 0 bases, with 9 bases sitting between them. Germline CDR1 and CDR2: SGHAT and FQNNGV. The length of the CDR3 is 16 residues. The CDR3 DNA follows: TGTGCCAGCAGCTTAGATGCCGAGTATAGCAATCAGCCCCAGCATTTT. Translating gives CASSLDAEYSNQPQHF. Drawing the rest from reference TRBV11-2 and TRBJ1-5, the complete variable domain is EAGVAQSPRYKIIEKRQSVAFWCNPISGHATLYWYQQILGQGPKLLIQFQNNGVVDDSQLPKDRFSAERLKGVDSTLKIQPAKLEDSAVYLCASSLDAEYSNQPQHFGDGTRLSIL.

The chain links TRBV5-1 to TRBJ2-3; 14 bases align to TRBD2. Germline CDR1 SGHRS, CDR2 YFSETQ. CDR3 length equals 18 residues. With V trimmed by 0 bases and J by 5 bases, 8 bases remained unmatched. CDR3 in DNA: TGCGCCAGCAGCTTGGGAGGGACTAGCGGGGGCTATCAAGATACGCAGTATTTT. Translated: CASSLGGTSGGYQDTQYF.